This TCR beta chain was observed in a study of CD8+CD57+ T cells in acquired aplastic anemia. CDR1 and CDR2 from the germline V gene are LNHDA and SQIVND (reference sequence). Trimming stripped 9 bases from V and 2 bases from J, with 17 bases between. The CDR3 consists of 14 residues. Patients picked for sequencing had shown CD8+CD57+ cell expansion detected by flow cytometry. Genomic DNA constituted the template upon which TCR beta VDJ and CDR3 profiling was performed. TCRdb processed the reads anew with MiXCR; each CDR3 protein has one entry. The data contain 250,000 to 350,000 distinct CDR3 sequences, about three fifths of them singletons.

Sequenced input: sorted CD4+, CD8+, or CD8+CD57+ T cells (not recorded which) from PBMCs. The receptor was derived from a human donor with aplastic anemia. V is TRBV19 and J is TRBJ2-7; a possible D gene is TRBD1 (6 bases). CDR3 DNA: TGTGCCAGCAGCTCGGACAGTCAAACCTACGAGCAGTACTTC. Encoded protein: CASSSDSQTYEQYF.